The present T cell receptor (beta chain) was sequenced within a study of post-analysis software for immune sequencing data (dated by TCRdb to 2015 to 2017). Background for the entire study: The recorded disease courses included relapsing-remitting, secondary progressive and progressive-relapsing multiple sclerosis, and some patients had no subtype annotation. The multiple sclerosis patient repertoires were compared with about a dozen previously published healthy control repertoires from donors aged about 6 to 25 years. A subset of samples was prepared in parallel using single-end sample barcoding, then pooled and co-amplified after Illumina adapter ligation. Overall results and qualifications from the work: Direct clustering with F measure showed strong co-clustering of samples prepared in the same batch, prompting a batch-effect correction. Compared with controls, multiple sclerosis patients had significantly lower normalized Chao1 diversity, a finding suggesting substantial peripheral T-cell clonal expansion. The control group was slightly older than the multiple sclerosis patient group. Patients showed significantly higher frequencies than controls for roughly five TRBV segments, among them TRBV5-6, TRBV5-1 and TRBV20-1.

Concerning this clonotype: Its antigen is not yet known. Germline and junction disagree at one end, which may indicate a read error.

To demonstrate the VDJtools post-analysis software, TCR beta repertoires were profiled from the peripheral blood of roughly 12 young patients with multiple sclerosis. The patients with multiple sclerosis were children and adolescents between 6 and 15 years of age. The library was built by means of PCR. These reads were obtained on an Illumina HiSeq 2500. To reduce PCR and sequencing biases, unique molecular identifiers were incorporated into the TCR beta cDNA libraries. Per 1 to 10 million input T cells, approximately 500,000 cDNA molecules were obtained, such that each molecule approximated one T cell. The patient libraries were prepared and sequenced using the same protocol as the earlier healthy control dataset. Within a given batch, samples were prepared together, multiplexed and sequenced on the same HiSeq lane. The original methods were these. Raw barcoded reads were processed with MIGEC, and single-read molecular identifier groups were discarded before consensus assembly and CDR3 extraction. Clonotype tables were post-analysed with VDJtools, and diversity was normalized by down-sampling all datasets to the smallest sample size. In repertoire overlap clustering, CDR3 amino acid sequences, but not nucleotide sequences, were matched to correct batch-related cross-sample contamination. Starting from the raw public reads, TCRdb applied fastp trimming at Q25, assembled clones with MiXCR and retained in-frame beta chains. Every CDR3 protein is listed once, alongside the most common genes and DNA of its rows. The V and J calls shown here were made by TCRdb, not taken from the authors' results. This sample has some 690,000 distinct CDR3 sequences in its table, and about 60% of those were observed once. The top ten constitute approximately 11% of the sample.

The CDR1 and CDR2 encoded by the germline V gene are SGHVS and FQNEAQ. The CDR3 contains 16 residues, cysteine and phenylalanine counted. The only DNA kept is the CDR3, 48 bases in frame from the first base. Input material: blood. The source is a girl between 2 and 10 years old with multiple sclerosis. The V and J segments used are TRBV7-8 and TRBJ2-4; the junction holds 7 bases that match TRBD1. The nucleotide sequence is TGTGCCAGCACCATTGTTGACAGGGCAGGCAAAAACATTCGGTACTTC. Its coded protein is CASTIVDRAGKNIRYF.